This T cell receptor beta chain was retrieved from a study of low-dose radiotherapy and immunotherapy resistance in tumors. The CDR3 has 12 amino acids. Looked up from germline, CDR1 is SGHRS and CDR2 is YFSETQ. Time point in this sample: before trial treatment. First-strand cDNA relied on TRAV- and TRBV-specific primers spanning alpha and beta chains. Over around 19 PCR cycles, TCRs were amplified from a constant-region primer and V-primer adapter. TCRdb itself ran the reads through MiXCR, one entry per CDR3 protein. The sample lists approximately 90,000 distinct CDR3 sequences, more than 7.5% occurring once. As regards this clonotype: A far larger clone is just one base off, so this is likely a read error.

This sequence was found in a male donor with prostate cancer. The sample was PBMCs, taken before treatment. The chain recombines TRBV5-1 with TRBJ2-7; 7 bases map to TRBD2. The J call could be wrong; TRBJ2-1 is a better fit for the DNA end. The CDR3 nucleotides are TGCGCCGGCAGGCGGGAGATCAATGAGCAGTTCTTC. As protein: CAGRREINEQFF.